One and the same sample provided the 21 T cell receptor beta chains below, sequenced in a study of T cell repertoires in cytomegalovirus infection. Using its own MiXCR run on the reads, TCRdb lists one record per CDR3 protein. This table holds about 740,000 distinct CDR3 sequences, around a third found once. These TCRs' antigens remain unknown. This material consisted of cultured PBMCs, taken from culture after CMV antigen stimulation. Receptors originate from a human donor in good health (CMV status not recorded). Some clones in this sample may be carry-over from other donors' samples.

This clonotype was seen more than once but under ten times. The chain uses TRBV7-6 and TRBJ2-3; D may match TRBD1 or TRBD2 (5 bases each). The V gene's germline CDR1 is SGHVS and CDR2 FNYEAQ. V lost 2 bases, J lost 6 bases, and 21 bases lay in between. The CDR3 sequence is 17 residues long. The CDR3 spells CASSLTHPGPSFDTQYF. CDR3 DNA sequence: TGTGCCAGCAGCTTAACGCACCCGGGACCGTCCTTTGATACGCAGTATTTT.

As DNA, the CDR3 is TGTGCCAGCAGGCCCGAAACTCGACAGTTTAACTATGGCTACACCTTC. Residues: CASRPETRQFNYGYTF. The chain links TRBV7-9 to TRBJ1-2, with a tentative D call TRBD1 (5 bases). Germline V gene data show CDR1 as SEHNR and CDR2 as FQNEAQ (reference sequence). The CDR3 spans 16 residues. The V end was cut by 6 bases, the J end by 1 base, with 18 bases between.

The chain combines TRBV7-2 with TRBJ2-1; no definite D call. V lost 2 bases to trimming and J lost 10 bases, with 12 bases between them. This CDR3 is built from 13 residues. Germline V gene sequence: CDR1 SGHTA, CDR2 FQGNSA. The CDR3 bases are TGTGCCAGCAGCTTAAACGGCGTTAGAGAGCAGTTCTTC. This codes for CASSLNGVREQFF.

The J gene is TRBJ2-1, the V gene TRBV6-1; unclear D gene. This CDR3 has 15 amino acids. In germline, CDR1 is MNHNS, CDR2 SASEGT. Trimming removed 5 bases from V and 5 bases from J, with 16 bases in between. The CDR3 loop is CASSPFVTPDNEQFF. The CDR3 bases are TGTGCCAGCAGTCCCTTCGTTACTCCGGACAATGAGCAGTTCTTC.

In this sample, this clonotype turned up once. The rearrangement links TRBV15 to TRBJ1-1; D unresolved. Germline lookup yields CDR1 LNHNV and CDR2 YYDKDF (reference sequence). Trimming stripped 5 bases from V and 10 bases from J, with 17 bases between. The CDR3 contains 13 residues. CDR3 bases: TGTGCCACCAGCTACCGGACGGATGGTAGAGCTTTCTTT. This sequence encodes CATSYRTDGRAFF. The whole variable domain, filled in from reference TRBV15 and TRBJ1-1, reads DAMVIQNPRYQVTQFGKPVTLSCSQTLNHNVMYWYQQKSSQAPKLLFHYYDKDFNNEADTPDNFQSRRPNTSFCFLDIRSPGLGDTAMYLCATSYRTDGRAFFGQGTRLTVV.

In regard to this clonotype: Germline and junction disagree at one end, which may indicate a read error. The CDR3 DNA follows: TGTGCCAGTAGTTACTCGATGGGGGGCGATCTCCTCTACAATGAGCAGTTCTTC. Translation gives CASSYSMGGDLLYNEQFF. V gene TRBV6-2 or TRBV6-3 combines with J gene TRBJ2-1, with D perhaps given as TRBD1 or TRBD2 (6 bases each). Germline values: CDR1 MNHEY, CDR2 SVGEGT. CDR3 length equals 18 residues.

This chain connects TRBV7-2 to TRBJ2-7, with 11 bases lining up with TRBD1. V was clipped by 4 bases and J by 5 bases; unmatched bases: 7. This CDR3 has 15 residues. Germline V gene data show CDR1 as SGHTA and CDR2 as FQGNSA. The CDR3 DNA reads TGTGCCAGCAGCTCCTCGGGGACAGGGGGAGACGAGCAGTACTTC. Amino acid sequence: CASSSSGTGGDEQYF.

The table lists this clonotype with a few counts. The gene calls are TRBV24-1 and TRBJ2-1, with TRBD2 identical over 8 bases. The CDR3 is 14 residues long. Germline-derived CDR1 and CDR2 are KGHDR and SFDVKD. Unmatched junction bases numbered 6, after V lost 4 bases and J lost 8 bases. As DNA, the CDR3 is TGTGCCACCAGTGAGAGCGGGGGCCTGGATGAGCAGTTCTTC. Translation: CATSESGGLDEQFF.

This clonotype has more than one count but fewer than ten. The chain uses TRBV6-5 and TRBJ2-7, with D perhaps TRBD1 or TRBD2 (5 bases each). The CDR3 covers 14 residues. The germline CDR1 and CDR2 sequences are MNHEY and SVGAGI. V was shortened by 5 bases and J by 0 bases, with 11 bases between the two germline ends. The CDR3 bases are TGTGCCAGCAGTCCCGGGGACCTCTCCTACGAGCAGTACTTC. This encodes CASSPGDLSYEQYF.

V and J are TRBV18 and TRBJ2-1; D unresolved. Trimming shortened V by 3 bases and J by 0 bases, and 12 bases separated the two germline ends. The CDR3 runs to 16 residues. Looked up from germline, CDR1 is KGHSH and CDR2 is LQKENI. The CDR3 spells CASSPPGYSSYNEQFF. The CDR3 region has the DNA TGTGCCAGCTCACCTCCCGGGTATAGCTCCTACAATGAGCAGTTCTTC.

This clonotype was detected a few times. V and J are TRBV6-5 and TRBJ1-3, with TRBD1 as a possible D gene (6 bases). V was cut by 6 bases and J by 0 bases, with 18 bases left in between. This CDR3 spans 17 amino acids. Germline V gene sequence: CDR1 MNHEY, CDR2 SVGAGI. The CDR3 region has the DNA TGTGCCAGCAGCCTAACAGGGAACCATTACTCTGGAAACACCATATATTTT. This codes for CASSLTGNHYSGNTIYF.

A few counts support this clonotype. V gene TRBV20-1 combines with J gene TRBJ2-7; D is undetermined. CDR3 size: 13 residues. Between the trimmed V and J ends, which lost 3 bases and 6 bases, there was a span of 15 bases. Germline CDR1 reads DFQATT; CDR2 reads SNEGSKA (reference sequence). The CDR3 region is CSAREPSVGEQYF. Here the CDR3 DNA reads TGCAGTGCTAGGGAACCCAGTGTGGGCGAGCAGTACTTC.

CDR3 in DNA: TGTGCCAGCAGATCCGAACCCCAGGGGACCCAGTACTTC. It encodes CASRSEPQGTQYF. The chain recombines TRBV6-2 or TRBV6-3 with TRBJ2-5, with a weak D call TRBD1 (5 bases). CDR1 and CDR2 from the germline V gene are MNHEY and SVGEGT. The CDR3 is 13 residues long. Trimming left V 6 bases short and J 7 bases short, with 15 bases between.

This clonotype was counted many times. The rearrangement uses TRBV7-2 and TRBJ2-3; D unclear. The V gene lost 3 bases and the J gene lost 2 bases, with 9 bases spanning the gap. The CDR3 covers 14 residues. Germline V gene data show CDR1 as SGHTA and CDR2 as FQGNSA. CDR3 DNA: TGTGCCAGCAGCTTCGGAGCTCACACAGATACGCAGTATTTT. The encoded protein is CASSFGAHTDTQYF.

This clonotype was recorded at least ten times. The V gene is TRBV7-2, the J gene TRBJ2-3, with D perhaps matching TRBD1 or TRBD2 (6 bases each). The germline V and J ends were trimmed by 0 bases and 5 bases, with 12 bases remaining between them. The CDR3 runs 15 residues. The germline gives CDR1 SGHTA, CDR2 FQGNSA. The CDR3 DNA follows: TGTGCCAGCAGCTTAGCGCTACAGGGAGGAGATACGCAGTATTTT. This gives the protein CASSLALQGGDTQYF.

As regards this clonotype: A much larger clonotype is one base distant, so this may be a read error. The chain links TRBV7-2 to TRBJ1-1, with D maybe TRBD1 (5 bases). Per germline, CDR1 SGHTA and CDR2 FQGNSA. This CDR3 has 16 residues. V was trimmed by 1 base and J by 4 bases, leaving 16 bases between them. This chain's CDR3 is CASSLVGDRHLTEAFF. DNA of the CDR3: TGTGCCAGCAGCTTAGTCGGGGACCGACACCTCACTGAAGCTTTCTTT. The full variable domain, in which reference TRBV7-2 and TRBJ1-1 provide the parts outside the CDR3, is GAGVSQSPSNKVTEKGKDVELRCDPISGHTALYWYRQSLGQGLEFLIYFQGNSAPDKSGLPSDRFSAERTGGSVSTLTIQRTQQEDSAVYLCASSLVGDRHLTEAFFGQGTRLTVV.

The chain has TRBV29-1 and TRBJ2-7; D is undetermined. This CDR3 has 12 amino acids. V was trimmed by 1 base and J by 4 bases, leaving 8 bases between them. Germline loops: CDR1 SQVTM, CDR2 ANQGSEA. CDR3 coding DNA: TGCAGCGTTGAAGGAAAAGGGTACGAGCAGTACTTC. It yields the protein CSVEGKGYEQYF.

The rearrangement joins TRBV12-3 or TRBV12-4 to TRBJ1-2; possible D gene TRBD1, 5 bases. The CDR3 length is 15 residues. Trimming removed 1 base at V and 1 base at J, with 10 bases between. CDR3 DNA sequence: TGTGCCAGCAGTTTAGGCGGGGGTGTTAACTATGGCTACACCTTC. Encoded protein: CASSLGGGVNYGYTF.

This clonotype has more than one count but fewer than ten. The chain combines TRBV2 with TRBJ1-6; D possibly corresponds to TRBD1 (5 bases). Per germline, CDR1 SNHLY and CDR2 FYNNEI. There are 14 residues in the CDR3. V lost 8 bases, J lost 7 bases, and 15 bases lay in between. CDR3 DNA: TGTGCCAGCGGACGCCCCCGGGGGAATTCACCCCTCCACTTT. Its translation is CASGRPRGNSPLHF.

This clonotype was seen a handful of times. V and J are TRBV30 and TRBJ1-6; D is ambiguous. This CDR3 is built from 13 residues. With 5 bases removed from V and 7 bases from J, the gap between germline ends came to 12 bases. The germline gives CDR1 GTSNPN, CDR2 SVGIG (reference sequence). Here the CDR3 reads CAWEGSGNSPLHF. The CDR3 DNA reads TGTGCCTGGGAAGGATCGGGAAATTCACCCCTCCACTTT.

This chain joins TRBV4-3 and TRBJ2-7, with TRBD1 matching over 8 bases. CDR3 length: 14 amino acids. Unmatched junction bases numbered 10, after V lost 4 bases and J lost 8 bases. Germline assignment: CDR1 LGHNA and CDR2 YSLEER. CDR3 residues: CASSRPDREPQQYF. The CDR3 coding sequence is TGCGCCAGCAGCCGCCCGGACAGGGAGCCGCAGCAGTACTTC.